What follows is one TCR beta chain and its context. The donors gave bone marrow, and they were healthy. The germline V gene has CDR1 KGHSH and CDR2 LQKENI. Trimming removed 4 bases from V and 5 bases from J; junction bases left unmatched: 4. The CDR3 spans 13 residues. These data belong to a study of cytomegalovirus exposure and HLA in healthy donors. Study summary: HLA-typed donors contributed around 82 million unique TCRs, which were held in an early data release.

Use of 60 Vbeta and 13 Jbeta primers characterized the PCR. Profiling relied on immunoSEQ multiplex PCR, and the TCRdb table lists in-frame clones only, not all of them. The sample includes 110,000 to 150,000 clones, about 77% of them seen just once. The V call is TRBV18, the J call TRBJ2-7, with TRBD1 identical over 8 bases. The receptor was derived from a male donor in good health and CMV-seronegative. The sequenced sample consisted of PBMCs. The CDR3 DNA reads as TGTGCCAGCTCACTGGACAGGGCCAACGAGCAGTACTTC. Translated: CASSLDRANEQYF.